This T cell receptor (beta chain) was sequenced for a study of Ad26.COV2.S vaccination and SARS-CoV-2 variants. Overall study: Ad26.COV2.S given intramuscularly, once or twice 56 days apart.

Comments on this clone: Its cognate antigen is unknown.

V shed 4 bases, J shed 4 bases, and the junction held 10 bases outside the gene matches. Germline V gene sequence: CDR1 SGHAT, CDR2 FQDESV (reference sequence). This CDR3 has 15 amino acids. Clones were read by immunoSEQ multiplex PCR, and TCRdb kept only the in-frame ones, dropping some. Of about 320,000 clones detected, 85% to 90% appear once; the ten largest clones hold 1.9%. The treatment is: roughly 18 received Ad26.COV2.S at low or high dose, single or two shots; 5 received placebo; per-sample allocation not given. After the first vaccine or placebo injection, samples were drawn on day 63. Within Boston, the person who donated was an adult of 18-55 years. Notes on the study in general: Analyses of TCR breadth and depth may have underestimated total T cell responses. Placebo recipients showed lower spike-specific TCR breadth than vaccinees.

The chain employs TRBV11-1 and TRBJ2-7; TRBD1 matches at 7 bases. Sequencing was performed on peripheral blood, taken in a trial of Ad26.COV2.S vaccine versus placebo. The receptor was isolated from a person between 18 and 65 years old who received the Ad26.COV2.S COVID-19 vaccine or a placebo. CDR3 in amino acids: CASSSNRGRSYEQYF. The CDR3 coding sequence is TGTGCCAGCAGCTCGAACAGGGGCCGCTCTTACGAGCAGTACTTC.